The source of this T cell receptor beta chain is a study of shared clonotypes between healthy human individuals. Study-level background: In total, the donors were two women and a few men aged 18 to 49.

Points from the study as a whole: Sample collection involved blood only; tissue repertoires are likely different. Clonotypes which were not shared had lower generation probabilities than clonotypes that all four donors shared.

A word on this clone: Its specificity is unknown.

This CDR3 spans 15 amino acids. V was pared by 4 bases and J by 3 bases, with 15 bases between. CDR1 is WNHNN, CDR2 SYGVQD, per germline (reference sequence). Replicate PCRs run on sorted subsets employed 200 ng DNA, around 27,000 T cell genomes. This table comes from immunoSEQ multiplex PCR, and its TCRdb copy is limited to in-frame clones, with some not included. The sample holds 950,000 to 1,100,000 clones; around 76% are singletons and the top ten take approximately 1.5%. This clonotype was sampled from a man younger than 35 in good health. V is TRBV10-1 and J is TRBJ1-1, with D tentatively TRBD1 (5 bases). The sample was memory CD4+ T cells sorted from blood. Subset: CD45RA-negative fraction. The CDR3 DNA reads as TGCGCCAGCAGTGCGGCAGGGAAGTCGGACACTGAAGCTTTCTTT. This encodes CASSAAGKSDTEAFF.